This T cell receptor beta chain comes out of a study of cytotoxic CD8 clonotypes in ibrutinib-treated CLL. Assay: immunoSEQ multiplex PCR; the TCRdb copy retains only in-frame clones and omits some. The repertoire holds about 310,000 clones, with about 80% as singletons. Trimming shortened V by 1 base and J by 6 bases, and 7 bases separated the two germline ends. In germline, CDR1 is LGHNA, CDR2 YNFKEQ. This CDR3 spans 13 amino acids. The clonotype was recovered from a human donor with chronic lymphocytic leukemia. Sequencing used PBMCs, obtained before ibrutinib treatment. V and J are TRBV4-2 and TRBJ1-5; D uncertain. The DNA for the CDR3 is TGTGCCAGCAGCCAAGTTTCTGTTCAGCCCCAGCATTTT. Residues: CASSQVSVQPQHF.